This entry lists 23 T cell receptor beta chains sequenced from one sample in a study of post-analysis software for immune sequencing data. General study results and limits: The five TRBV segments detected at higher frequency in patients than in controls included TRBV5-6, TRBV5-1 and TRBV20-1.

The TCR beta cDNA libraries carried unique molecular identifiers. TCRdb re-analysed the PCR reads in MiXCR, keeping a single row per CDR3 protein. The sample holds hundreds of thousands of distinct CDR3 sequences, 30% to 45% seen once. No antigen has been identified for these receptors. The source material was blood. These receptors were obtained from a girl aged 5-17 years with multiple sclerosis.

J is TRBJ1-5 and V is TRBV15; D is uncertain. Germline V gene data show CDR1 as LNHNV and CDR2 as YYDKDF (reference sequence). CDR3 length: 16 amino acids. V lost 0 bases, J lost 7 bases, and 16 bases lay in between. Written as DNA, the CDR3 is TGTGCCACCAGCAGAGATGAAGCGGGGTTCTACCAGCCCCAGCATTTT. This sequence encodes CATSRDEAGFYQPQHF.

This clonotype was counted between two and nine times. This chain connects TRBV7-2 to TRBJ1-1, with TRBD1 as a possible D gene (5 bases). The CDR3 is 16 residues long. V lost 6 bases to trimming and J lost 4 bases, with 21 bases between them. In germline, CDR1 is SGHTA, CDR2 FQGNSA. CDR3 coding DNA: TGTGCCAGCAGACCCCCGGGTGGGGCGATGGGCACTGAAGCTTTCTTT. Protein product: CASRPPGGAMGTEAFF.

V and J are TRBV7-9 and TRBJ2-3; D is possibly TRBD1 (6 bases). Germline CDR1 SEHNR, CDR2 FQNEAQ (reference sequence). Trimming cost V 5 bases and J 2 bases, with 20 bases left between them. This CDR3 has 17 residues. The CDR3 here is CASSGTGSGVHTDTQYF. The CDR3 bases are TGTGCCAGCAGCGGTACAGGGAGCGGAGTCCACACAGATACGCAGTATTTT.

The rearrangement joins TRBV9 to TRBJ2-3; 10 positions agree with TRBD2. J lost 2 bases, V lost 0 bases, and 6 bases had no gene match. The germline V gene has CDR1 SGDLS and CDR2 YYNGEE. The CDR3 runs to 17 residues. CDR3 region: CASSVGISGGITDTQYF. CDR3 nucleotide sequence: TGTGCCAGCAGCGTAGGGATTAGCGGGGGGATCACAGATACGCAGTATTTT.

In this sample, this clonotype turned up a few times. The J gene is TRBJ1-2, the V gene TRBV6-5; D ambiguous. Trimming removed 6 bases at V and 8 bases at J, with 10 bases between. CDR3 size: 11 residues. CDR1 is MNHEY, CDR2 SVGAGI, per germline. DNA of the CDR3: TGTGCCAGCAGACACGAGGGAGGCTACACCTTC. It translates to CASRHEGGYTF.

The chain recombines TRBV4-1 with TRBJ2-6; 9 bases are a match to TRBD1. Looked up from germline, CDR1 is MGHRA and CDR2 is YSYEKL. Losses at the gene ends were 4 bases for V and 1 base for J; bases not matched to a gene: 14. The CDR3 runs to 20 residues. The CDR3 DNA reads as TGCGCCAGCAGCCCCCGACATCGGACAGGGGAAGGATCTGGGGCCAACGTCCTGACTTTC. This translates into CASSPRHRTGEGSGANVLTF.

In this sample, this clonotype turned up many times. V gene TRBV29-1 combines with J gene TRBJ2-5; 7 bases are a match to TRBD1. CDR1 and CDR2 (germline): SQVTM, ANQGSEA. J gave up 5 bases and V 5 bases, and 5 bases lay outside the gene matches. CDR3 size: 12 residues. The CDR3 loop reads CSVKTGTETQYF. CDR3 bases: TGCAGCGTTAAGACAGGGACGGAGACCCAGTACTTC.

This clonotype showed up many times. This rearrangement joins TRBV29-1 to TRBJ2-7; 10 bases line up with TRBD1. Germline-derived CDR1 and CDR2 are SQVTM and ANQGSEA. This CDR3 is 14 amino acids long. After removal of 5 bases from V and 4 bases from J, the junction contained 8 bases not matched to a gene. The CDR3 DNA follows: TGCAGCGTTATGGACAGGGGGGCAGAGTACGAGCAGTACTTC. Translating gives CSVMDRGAEYEQYF.

J is TRBJ2-3 and V is TRBV12-5; TRBD2 agrees at 11 bases. CDR3 length: 17 residues. The ends lost 3 bases at V and 4 bases at J; junction bases unmatched: 9. CDR1 and CDR2 (germline): LGHNT, FRNRAP. CDR3 nucleotide sequence: TGTGCTAGTGGTTTCGATATAGGACTAGCGGGCTCAGATACGCAGTATTTT. This encodes CASGFDIGLAGSDTQYF.

The chain has TRBV5-1 and TRBJ2-6, with TRBD1 identical over 7 bases. The CDR3 contains 18 residues. The germline V gene has CDR1 SGHRS and CDR2 YFSETQ. V lost 1 base to trimming and J lost 0 bases; unmatched junction nucleotides: 7. CDR3 loop: CASSLTGALSSGANVLTF. Written as DNA, the CDR3 is TGCGCCAGCAGCTTGACAGGGGCCCTAAGCTCTGGGGCCAACGTCCTGACTTTC.

This clonotype has just a few counts. The chain links TRBV6-5 to TRBJ2-6; D is unresolved. Trimming took 2 bases from V and 1 from J, leaving 6 bases between them. This CDR3 is built from 15 residues. CDR1 and CDR2 (germline): MNHEY, SVGAGI. The CDR3, as DNA: TGTGCCAGCAGTTACGTGGTTTCTGGGGCCAACGTCCTGACTTTC. This codes for CASSYVVSGANVLTF.

This clonotype has only a few counts. This chain joins TRBV7-2 and TRBJ2-7, with 8 bases that match TRBD2. This CDR3 is built from 15 residues. V dropped 5 bases and J dropped 1; count of bases not matched to a gene: 7. Germline V gene data show CDR1 as SGHTA and CDR2 as FQGNSA. The chain's CDR3 is CASSPRGGRSYEQYF. The DNA of the CDR3 is TGTGCCAGCAGCCCTCGGGGGGGCCGGTCCTACGAGCAGTACTTC.

The chain combines TRBV7-2 with TRBJ1-2; TRBD1 might be the D (6 bases). Trimming shortened V by 7 bases and J by 5 bases, and 17 bases separated the two germline ends. Germline V lookup: CDR1 SGHTA, CDR2 FQGNSA. The CDR3 has 14 amino acids. The CDR3 protein is CASIPQQGVYGYTF. CDR3 sequence (DNA): TGTGCCAGCATCCCACAACAGGGCGTATATGGCTACACCTTC.

This clonotype was observed many times. Mismatch with germline at one junction end may stem from a read error. The chain links TRBV12-3 or TRBV12-4 to TRBJ1-5, with 9 nucleotides matching TRBD1. CDR3 size: 14 residues. As DNA, the CDR3 is TGCGCCAGCAGCTTGGGGACAGGGTACCAGCCCCAGCATTTT. It is translated as CASSLGTGYQPQHF.

Only one count was recorded for this clonotype. The gene calls are TRBV27 and TRBJ2-1; D gene uncertain. Germline V lookup: CDR1 MNHEY, CDR2 SMNVEV (reference sequence). The germline V and J ends were trimmed by 5 bases and 7 bases, with 27 bases remaining between them. There are 18 residues in the CDR3. CDR3 sequence: CASSTLKRVPRALNEQFF. As DNA, the CDR3 is TGTGCCAGCAGTACTTTAAAACGGGTCCCAAGGGCCCTAAATGAGCAGTTCTTC.

This clonotype was counted many times. The V call is TRBV7-6, the J call TRBJ2-5, with 7 bases aligning to TRBD1. V was clipped by 3 bases and J by 0 bases; unmatched bases: 7. Per germline, CDR1 SGHVS and CDR2 FNYEAQ. The CDR3 extends over 16 amino acids. CDR3: CASSFFGQANQETQYF. In nucleotides, the CDR3 is TGTGCCAGCAGCTTCTTCGGACAGGCGAACCAAGAGACCCAGTACTTC.

This clonotype was picked up a small number of times. This sequence joins TRBV6-5 and TRBJ1-5; 7 nucleotides align to TRBD1. This CDR3 contains 18 residues. Germline loops: CDR1 MNHEY, CDR2 SVGAGI. Trimming cost V 0 bases and J 1 base; bases outside gene matches: 9. CDR3 nucleotide sequence: TGTGCCAGCAGTTACTCGGTTGACAGGGCGGGAAGCAATCAGCCCCAGCATTTT. This codes for CASSYSVDRAGSNQPQHF.

This sequence joins TRBV10-3 and TRBJ1-5, with D hard to call. The germline V and J ends were trimmed by 4 bases and 3 bases, with 10 bases remaining between them. This CDR3 spans 14 amino acids. Germline V CDR1 and CDR2: ENHRY, SYGVKD. CDR3 region: CAISADGNNQPQHF. The CDR3 DNA reads TGTGCCATCAGTGCGGACGGTAACAATCAGCCCCAGCATTTT.

CDR3 nucleotide sequence: TGTGCCAGCAGCCAAGATGGGGAAGGGGGGGACACTGAAGCTTTCTTT. The encoded protein is CASSQDGEGGDTEAFF. The chain carries TRBV3-1 and TRBJ1-1; D possibly corresponds to TRBD1 (6 bases). The CDR3 length is 16 residues. Trimming removed 0 bases from V and 3 bases from J, with 14 bases in between. Looked up from germline, CDR1 is LGHDT and CDR2 is YNNKEL (reference sequence).

A few counts support this clonotype. V is TRBV29-1 and J is TRBJ2-3; TRBD2 matches 10 bases. Per germline, CDR1 SQVTM and CDR2 ANQGSEA. The CDR3 covers 17 residues. J was trimmed by 2 bases and V by 4 bases; bases with no gene match: 12. CDR3 sequence (DNA): TGCAGCGTTGTGAGCGGGGGGGCCTTTAAGACCACAGATACGCAGTATTTT. Amino acid sequence: CSVVSGGAFKTTDTQYF.

This clonotype was counted a few times. The chain combines TRBV10-3 with TRBJ2-5; D might be TRBD2 (6 bases). V lost 0 bases and J 3 bases, leaving 14 bases between the germline ends. CDR1 and CDR2 (germline): ENHRY, SYGVKD. The CDR3 spans 16 residues. The CDR3 loop is CAISESGASVKETQYF. In DNA, the CDR3 is TGTGCCATCAGTGAGTCCGGGGCTAGCGTCAAAGAGACCCAGTACTTC.

This clonotype was observed a few times. The gene calls are TRBV14 and TRBJ1-1, with D hard to call. This CDR3 spans 16 amino acids. CDR1 and CDR2 (germline): SGHDN, FVKESK. Trimming left V 4 bases short and J 1 base short, with 16 bases between. The chain's CDR3 is CASSRRAGLRNTEAFF. Written as DNA, the CDR3 is TGTGCCAGCAGCCGCCGAGCCGGACTTCGGAACACTGAAGCTTTCTTT.

This rearrangement joins TRBV5-1 to TRBJ2-3; no clear D. CDR3 length equals 15 residues. V was trimmed by 1 base and J by 3 bases, leaving 12 bases between them. CDR1 SGHRS and CDR2 YFSETQ come from the germline V gene. CDR3 protein: CASSLTTPTTDTQYF. CDR3 bases: TGCGCCAGCAGCTTGACCACACCAACTACAGATACGCAGTATTTT.